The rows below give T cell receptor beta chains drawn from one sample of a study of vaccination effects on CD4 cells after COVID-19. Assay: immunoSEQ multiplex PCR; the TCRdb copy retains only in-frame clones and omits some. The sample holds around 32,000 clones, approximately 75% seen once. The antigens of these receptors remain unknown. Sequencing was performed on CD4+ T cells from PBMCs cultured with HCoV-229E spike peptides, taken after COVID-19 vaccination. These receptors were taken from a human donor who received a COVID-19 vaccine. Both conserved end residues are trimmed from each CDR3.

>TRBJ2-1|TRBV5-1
ASSLGPWDEQF
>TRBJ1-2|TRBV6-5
ASGGAEYGYT
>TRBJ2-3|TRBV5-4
ASSWPGQFADTQY
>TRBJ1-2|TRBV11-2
ASSRIGGRRRENYGYT
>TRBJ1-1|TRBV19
ASRQQGAGSDTEAF
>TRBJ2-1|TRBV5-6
ASSLEVGVVYNEQF
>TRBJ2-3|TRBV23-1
ASNEEGSTDTQY
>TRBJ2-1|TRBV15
ATSALQGGYNEQF
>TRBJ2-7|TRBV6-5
ASRRGQLAYEQY
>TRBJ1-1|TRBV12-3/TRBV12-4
ASRRGAGAF
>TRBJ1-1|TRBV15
ATSRGTGGDTEAF
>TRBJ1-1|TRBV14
ASADGLNTEAF
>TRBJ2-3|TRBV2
ASSEMVAGDADTQY
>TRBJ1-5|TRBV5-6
ASSSSWTGGQPQH
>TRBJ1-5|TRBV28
ASSKMTRNSNQPQH
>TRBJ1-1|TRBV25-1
ASSSGRRNTEAF
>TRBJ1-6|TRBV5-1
ASSLAGTRRYNSPLH
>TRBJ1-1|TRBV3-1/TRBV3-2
ASSQGGGAF
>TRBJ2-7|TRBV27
ASRRGGNIEQY
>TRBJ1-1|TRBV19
ASSRTGEVGAF
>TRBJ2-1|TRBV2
ASWGQPHGSEQF
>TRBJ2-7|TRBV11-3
ASSPSPTASSYEQY
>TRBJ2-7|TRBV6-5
ASSLNYEQY
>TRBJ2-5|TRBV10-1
ARTEVQETQY
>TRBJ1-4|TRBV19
ASSTGTVRHEKLF
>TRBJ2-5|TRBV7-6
ASSLRRENQETQY
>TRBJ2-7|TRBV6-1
ASSESLSGPVRVYEQY
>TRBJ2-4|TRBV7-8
ASSFSTPNIQY
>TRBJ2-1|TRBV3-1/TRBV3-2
ASSQDYRGNEQF
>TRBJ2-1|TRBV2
ASSDQGRSYNEQF
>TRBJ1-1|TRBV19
ASSIIPRQNTEAF
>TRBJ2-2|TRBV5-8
ASSSGTSGIPGELF
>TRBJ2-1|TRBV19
ASSIGPAQAGGYNEQF
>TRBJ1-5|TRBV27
ASSLGARLGTGNQPQH
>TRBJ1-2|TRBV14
ASSQDWRYGYT
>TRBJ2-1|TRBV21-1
ASIYILGLGSSYNEQF
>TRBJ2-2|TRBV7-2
ASSLGGVNTGELF
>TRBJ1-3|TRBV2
ASRLDSSGNTIY
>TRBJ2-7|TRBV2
ASSLPRAGTGGYEQY
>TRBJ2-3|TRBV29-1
SVEPSSTDTQY
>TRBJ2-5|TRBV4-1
ASSLQIRETQY
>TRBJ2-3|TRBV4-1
ASSQDYAVSTDTQY
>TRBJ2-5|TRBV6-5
ASNARGLGETQY
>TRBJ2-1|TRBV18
ASSPGLATVSGEQF
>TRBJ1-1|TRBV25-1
ASRAAGGATEAF
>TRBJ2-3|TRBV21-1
ASSPTIRSQDRGASLSDTQY
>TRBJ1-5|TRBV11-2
ASTRGTGVGQPQH
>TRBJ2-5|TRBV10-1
ASSDRQETQY
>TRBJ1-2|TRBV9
ASSKDVWEGYT
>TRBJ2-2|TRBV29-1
SVASVYTGELF
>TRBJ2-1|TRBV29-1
SDTQGYEQF
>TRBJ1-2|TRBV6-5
ASSYRGQGYGYT
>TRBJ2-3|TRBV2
ASGRPIGTDTQY
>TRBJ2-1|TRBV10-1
ASSEGGGIDEQF
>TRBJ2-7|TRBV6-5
ASSYSRNEQY